This T cell receptor (beta chain) originates from a study of TIL therapy for anti-PD-1-resistant metastatic lung cancer. Overall study: Median tumor PD-L1 proportion score was approximately 5.7%. Half of patients were current or former smokers.

This was the immunoSEQ v3 assay. Each library reached some 2 million read pairs, or 5-6 million at deep level. Here immunoSEQ multiplex PCR was the method, and the copy in TCRdb shows in-frame clones only, minus some. The sample comprises some 10,000 clones, 76% of which are singletons, and about an eighth rests with the top ten. Time point here: pre-treatment sample, taken before nivolumab and TIL therapy. Pleural nodules or supraclavicular lymph nodes made up most of the excised metastases sampled. Germline V gives CDR1 SGHAT, CDR2 FQNNGV. V was clipped by 5 bases and J by 7 bases, with 21 bases between them. This CDR3 spans 15 amino acids.

The material sequenced was tumor tissue, taken at baseline. This sequence was found in a person between 25 and 79 years old with non-small cell lung cancer. The gene calls are TRBV11-2 and TRBJ2-7; a weak D match, TRBD2 (7 bases). CDR3 bases: TGTGCCAGCAGCCCTCTGGGGGGGCGTTATCGTGAGCAGTACTTC. Translation gives CASSPLGGRYREQYF.